The clone carrying this T cell receptor beta chain was observed at least ten times. One entry per CDR3 protein results from TCRdb running MiXCR on the reads. The data hold about 740,000 distinct CDR3 sequences, with 35% to 40% observed a single time. This sample stems from a study of T cell repertoires in cytomegalovirus infection. The receptor was isolated from a human donor in good health (CMV status not recorded). Some clones in this sample may be carry-over from other donors' samples. The sequenced material came from PBMCs.

The CDR3: CASSFQGAGTYEQYF. CDR3 in DNA: TGTGCCAGCAGCTTCCAGGGGGCTGGTACCTACGAGCAGTACTTC. The V and J genes are TRBV7-2 and TRBJ2-7; 8 nucleotides agree with TRBD1. J was trimmed by 2 bases and V by 3 bases; bases with no gene match: 6. The CDR3 is 15 amino acids. The V gene's germline CDR1 is SGHTA and CDR2 FQGNSA.